Reported below is one TCR beta chain. Its antigen is as yet unknown. Separate from the roughly 700-subject first cohort was the approximately 120-subject validation cohort, to which the donors belonged. This entry is derived from a study of cytomegalovirus exposure and HLA in healthy donors. The wider study: Later, an analysis reported that the 130 or so validation repertoires had used the same platform as the 666 first-cohort repertoires.

Libraries were prepared by immunoSEQ multiplex PCR; TCRdb keeps only in-frame clonotypes and omits some of them. The sample has some 150,000 clones; 70% to 90% are singletons. The study's findings and limits: The study put 150 or so TCR beta chains on its list as cytomegalovirus-associated.

This clonotype was sampled from a woman in her 30s in good health and CMV-seropositive. The sequenced sample consisted of PBMCs.

In DNA form, the CDR3 reads TGCGCCAGCAGCCGAGCCGGGCGGGCGGACTCCTACGAGCAGTACTTC. Its translation is CASSRAGRADSYEQYF. The chain recombines TRBV4-1 with TRBJ2-7; weak D call: TRBD2 (5 bases). V lost 4 bases and J lost 0, with 16 bases in between. This CDR3 is 16 amino acids long. Per germline, CDR1 MGHRA and CDR2 YSYEKL.